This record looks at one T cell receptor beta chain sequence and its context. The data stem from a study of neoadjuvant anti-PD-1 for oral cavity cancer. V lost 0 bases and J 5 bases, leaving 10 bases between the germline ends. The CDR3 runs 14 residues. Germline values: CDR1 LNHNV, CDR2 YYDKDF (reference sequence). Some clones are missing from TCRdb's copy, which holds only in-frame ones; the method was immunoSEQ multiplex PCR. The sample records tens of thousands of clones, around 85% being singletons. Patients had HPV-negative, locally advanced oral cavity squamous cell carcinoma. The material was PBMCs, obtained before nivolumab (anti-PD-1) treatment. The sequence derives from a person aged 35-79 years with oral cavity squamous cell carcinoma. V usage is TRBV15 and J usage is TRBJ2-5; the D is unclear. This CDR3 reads CATSRDKASETQYF. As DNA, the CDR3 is TGTGCCACCAGCAGAGATAAGGCAAGCGAGACCCAGTACTTC.